This TCR beta chain was obtained from a study of blood T cell repertoires in COVID-19. Study-wide context: The cDNA or gDNA used as material had been derived from T cells, B-cell-depleted T cells, or PBMCs.

Assay: immunoSEQ multiplex PCR; the TCRdb copy retains only in-frame clones and omits some. The sample comprises 95,000 to 120,000 clones, 88% of which are singletons, and around 8.4% rests with the top ten. This clone came up a few times. The sequence derives from a woman aged 70-85 years who had recovered from COVID-19. The sequenced sample was peripheral blood.

The DNA of the CDR3 is TGTGCCAGCAGTTTACGCCGGACAGGGGGCAGCGACGAGCAGTACTTC. This translates into CASSLRRTGGSDEQYF. The rearrangement uses TRBV28 and TRBJ2-7, with 11 bases aligning to TRBD1. This CDR3 is built from 16 residues. After removal of 2 bases from V and 5 bases from J, the junction contained 8 bases not matched to a gene. Germline CDR1 and CDR2: MDHEN and SYDVKM. Full variable domain (missing parts from reference TRBV28 and TRBJ2-7): DVKVTQSSRYLVKRTGEKVFLECVQDMDHENMFWYRQDPGLGLRLIYFSYDVKMKEKGDIPEGYSVSREKKERFSLILESASTNQTSMYLCASSLRRTGGSDEQYFGPGTRLTVT.